The T cell receptor (beta chain) under discussion was sequenced for a study of blood T cell repertoires in COVID-19. In this sample, this clone turned up a few times. Trimming removed 3 bases at V and 3 bases at J, with 17 bases between. This CDR3 spans 16 amino acids. The germline V gene encodes CDR1 SGHRS and CDR2 YFSETQ. Repertoires were generated with immunoSEQ multiplex PCR, while TCRdb's copy carries only in-frame clones and drops some. The table has 55,000 to 90,000 clones, approximately 85% seen once. V gene TRBV5-1 combines with J gene TRBJ2-3, with D perhaps TRBD2 (5 bases). This TCR was recovered from a woman aged 80 or older with active or convalescent COVID-19. The sequencing sample was made of peripheral blood. The CDR3 loop reads CASSSQRVVGTDTQYF. In DNA form, the CDR3 reads TGCGCCAGCAGCTCTCAGAGGGTAGTAGGGACAGATACGCAGTATTTT.